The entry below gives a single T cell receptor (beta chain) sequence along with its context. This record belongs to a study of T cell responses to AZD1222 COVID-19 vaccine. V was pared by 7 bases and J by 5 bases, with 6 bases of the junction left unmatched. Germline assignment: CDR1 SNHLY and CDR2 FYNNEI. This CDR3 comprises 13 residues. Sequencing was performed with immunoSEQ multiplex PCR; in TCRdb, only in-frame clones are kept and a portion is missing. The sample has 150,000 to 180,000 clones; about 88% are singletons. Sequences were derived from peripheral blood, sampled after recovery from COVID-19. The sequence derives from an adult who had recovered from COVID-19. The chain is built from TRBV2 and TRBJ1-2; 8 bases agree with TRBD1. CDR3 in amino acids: CASTQGARYGYTF. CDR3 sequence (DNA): TGTGCCAGCACTCAGGGGGCGCGTTATGGCTACACCTTC.